This T cell receptor (beta chain) was captured by sequencing in a study of blood T cell repertoires in COVID-19. Study background: From the United States, Italy and Spain came samples of acute and convalescent COVID-19.

Measured with immunoSEQ multiplex PCR; TCRdb has only the in-frame clones, and not every one. The table records 60,000 or so clones, 80% to 90% of them present only once. V lost 4 bases, J lost 6 bases, and 9 bases stayed unmatched. Looked up from germline, CDR1 is MGHRA and CDR2 is YSYEKL. This CDR3 has 16 amino acids. The clonotype originates from an elderly woman with acute or convalescent COVID-19. Sequencing used peripheral blood. V is TRBV4-1 and J is TRBJ2-7; the match to TRBD2 covers 13 bases. The chain's CDR3 is CASSLGLAGAPSEQYF. The DNA of the CDR3 is TGCGCCAGCAGCCTTGGACTAGCGGGGGCCCCTTCCGAGCAGTACTTC.